Listed below are T cell receptor beta chains from one sample, sequenced in a study of T cell repertoires in cytomegalovirus infection. From the reads, TCRdb called clonotypes with MiXCR, one entry per CDR3 protein. Among under 200,000 distinct CDR3 sequences listed, about 30% were seen once. The sample consisted of PBMCs. These receptors came from a human donor in good health (CMV status not recorded). Some clones in this sample may be carry-over from other donors' samples. CDR3s leave out the opening cysteine and the closing phenylalanine or tryptophan. D genes are given only for firm matches. Clone size is given for some rows only: seen once, a few or many times, or a class if the clone is expanded.

TRBV20-1	TRBJ1-4	.	TRBD1	SARGQGGEKLF
TRBV19	TRBJ1-6	.	TRBD1	ASSPLFGTGGPPLH
TRBV6-5	TRBJ2-7	few	TRBD1	ASSPGQGPFYEQY
TRBV9	TRBJ1-1	once	.	ASSVAPHPNTEAF
TRBV7-6	TRBJ1-1	few	TRBD1	ASSQGQGGNTEAF
TRBV12-3/TRBV12-4	TRBJ1-1	.	.	ASRPTQGRNTEAF
TRBV30	TRBJ2-6	.	.	AWSVADSGANVLT
TRBV7-9	TRBJ1-1	few	TRBD1	ASSPGDRGNTEAF
TRBV5-5	TRBJ2-3	few	.	ASRLTGTSTDTQY
TRBV5-4	TRBJ1-1	.	TRBD1	ASSPSGRGNMNTEAF
TRBV12-3/TRBV12-4	TRBJ1-3	.	.	ASSFPGAGSGNTIY
TRBV7-6	TRBJ2-3	.	.	ASSLVGTDTDTQY
TRBV7-2	TRBJ2-2	many	TRBD2	ASTKSGGNTGELF
TRBV19	TRBJ1-1	.	.	ASTRLTNTEAF
TRBV11-3	TRBJ2-5	many	.	ASSLDQGGEETQY
TRBV7-2	TRBJ2-5	few	.	ASRLEGETQY
TRBV7-2	TRBJ1-3	.	.	ASSLDRDPRRTIY
TRBV6-1	TRBJ2-5	.	.	ASSDFLQETQY
TRBV29-1	TRBJ2-2	.	TRBD2	SVGLAGAANTGELF
TRBV7-6	TRBJ1-1	.	TRBD1	ASSRPERGLERDTEAF
TRBV19	TRBJ2-7	.	.	ASSPEVAYEQY
TRBV11-2	TRBJ1-6	.	.	ASSPGRRIYNSPLH
TRBV7-9	TRBJ2-1	few	TRBD1	ASSATGGDEQF
TRBV20-1	TRBJ2-1	.	.	SASPDWSSYNEQF
TRBV7-8	TRBJ2-1	few	TRBD2	ASTNGGGANEQF
TRBV5-6	TRBJ2-7	few	.	ASSSAREGHYEQY
TRBV7-9	TRBJ2-1	few	TRBD1	ASSLDPPQTGGVEF
TRBV4-2	TRBJ2-3	.	TRBD1	ASSQDSRTGGLDTQY
TRBV6-1	TRBJ2-1	few	.	ATSGPYNEQF